This is a list of T cell receptor beta chains from one sample in a study of blood T cell repertoires in COVID-19. TCRdb's copy holds only in-frame clones and misses some; the assay was immunoSEQ multiplex PCR. The table includes about 380,000 clones, around 84% detected once. Sequenced sample: peripheral blood. These receptors originate from a woman in her late teens or twenties with acute or convalescent COVID-19. CDR3s include the opening cysteine and the closing phenylalanine or tryptophan. D genes are given only for firm matches. Where a row states a size, it is once, few, many or the class of an expanded clone; other rows omit it.

size,V,D,J,CDR3,DNA
-,TRBV9,TRBD1,TRBJ1-4,CASSGQGSEKLFF,TGTGCCAGCAGCGGACAGGGCAGCGAAAAACTGTTTTTT
once,TRBV28,TRBD2,TRBJ2-5,CASSSLPSGKETQYF,TGTGCCAGCAGTTCCCTCCCTAGCGGGAAAGAGACCCAGTACTTC
-,TRBV10-3,-,TRBJ1-2,CAISESRLLGYTF,TGTGCCATCAGTGAGTCGAGGCTATTGGGCTACACCTTC
-,TRBV24-1,TRBD2,TRBJ2-1,CATSPLAAPPHEQFF,TGTGCCACCAGCCCCCTAGCGGCCCCACCCCATGAGCAGTTCTTC
-,TRBV30,TRBD1,TRBJ1-5,CAWSVGQGNQPQHF,TGTGCCTGGAGTGTAGGACAGGGGAATCAGCCCCAGCATTTT
-,TRBV7-2,-,TRBJ1-6,CASSSRREGSPLHF,TGTGCCAGCAGCTCTAGACGGGAGGGTTCACCCCTCCACTTT
-,TRBV2,TRBD1,TRBJ1-1,CASTLEQGAMAFF,TGTGCCAGCACCCTGGAACAGGGGGCGATGGCTTTCTTT
once,TRBV27,-,TRBJ2-7,CASSLRQDLGYEQYF,TGTGCCAGCAGCCTTCGACAGGACCTAGGGTACGAGCAGTACTTC
-,TRBV28,-,TRBJ2-3,CASSRAKGGDTQYF,TGTGCCAGCAGTCGCGCGAAGGGAGGCGATACGCAGTATTTT
-,TRBV9,-,TRBJ1-3,CASSLTSGNTGNTIYF,TGTGCCAGCAGCCTCACCTCCGGGAATACCGGAAACACCATATATTTT
-,TRBV19,TRBD1,TRBJ1-5,CASRTGGNQPQHF,TGTGCCAGCCGGACAGGGGGCAATCAGCCCCAGCATTTT
-,TRBV6-5,-,TRBJ2-7,CASIDRQGSLNEKYF,TGTGCCAGCATCGACAGGCAGGGGTCACTGAACGAGAAGTACTTC
-,TRBV19,-,TRBJ2-5,CASSGAGTIEETQYF,TGTGCCAGTAGTGGTGCAGGAACAATAGAAGAGACCCAGTACTTC
-,TRBV30,TRBD2,TRBJ2-5,CAWSGAGGLWETQYF,TGTGCCTGGAGCGGAGCGGGGGGGCTTTGGGAGACCCAGTACTTC
once,TRBV27,TRBD2,TRBJ2-2,CASSRDMGGSRTGELFF,TGTGCCAGCAGTCGCGACATGGGGGGGTCTAGAACCGGGGAGCTGTTTTTT
-,TRBV19,-,TRBJ1-5,CASSILYSNQPQHF,TGTGCCAGTAGTATACTCTATAGCAATCAGCCCCAGCATTTT
-,TRBV4-1,TRBD1,TRBJ1-2,CASSQSAGTGVNYGYTF,TGCGCCAGCAGCCAATCGGCCGGGACAGGGGTTAACTATGGCTACACCTTC
-,TRBV7-8,-,TRBJ2-7,CASRPSQAQSSYEQYF,TGTGCCAGCCGTCCTTCCCAGGCCCAGAGCTCCTACGAGCAGTACTTC
-,TRBV7-8,TRBD2,TRBJ2-3,CASSPGLAGVGDTQYF,TGTGCCAGCAGCCCGGGACTAGCGGGGGTGGGAGATACGCAGTATTTT
-,TRBV27,-,TRBJ1-1,CASSLSRNTEAFF,TGTGCCAGCAGTTTATCTCGGAACACTGAAGCTTTCTTT
-,TRBV5-6,-,TRBJ1-2,CASSSPGLSNYGYTF,TGTGCCAGCAGCAGCCCAGGGCTCAGTAACTATGGCTACACCTTC
-,TRBV6-2/TRBV6-3,TRBD2,TRBJ2-3,CASSFRTSGTSTDTQYF,TGTGCCAGCAGTTTCCGGACTAGCGGGACTAGCACAGATACGCAGTATTTT
-,TRBV6-2/TRBV6-3,TRBD2,TRBJ2-1,CASSLHSGRAVEQFF,TGTGCCAGCAGTCTCCATAGCGGGAGGGCGGTTGAGCAGTTCTTC
-,TRBV7-3,-,TRBJ1-1,CASSLRYRDEAFF,TGTGCCAGCAGCCTAAGGTACAGGGATGAAGCTTTCTTT
few,TRBV19,TRBD2,TRBJ2-1,CASSIAGGFDEQFF,TGTGCCAGTAGTATAGCGGGGGGATTCGATGAGCAGTTCTTC
-,TRBV11-2,TRBD2,TRBJ2-7,CASSSPGGPNYEQYF,TGTGCCAGCAGCTCCCCGGGGGGTCCCAACTACGAGCAGTACTTC
-,TRBV19,-,TRBJ1-2,CASSINHWEWDYYGYTF,TGTGCCAGTAGTATTAACCATTGGGAGTGGGACTACTATGGCTACACCTTC
-,TRBV29-1,-,TRBJ1-4,CSVEDRVSGGINEKLFF,TGCAGCGTTGAAGATCGGGTCTCCGGGGGGATAAACGAAAAACTGTTTTTT
-,TRBV27,TRBD1,TRBJ1-5,CASSRTGVGDQPQHF,TGTGCCAGCAGTAGAACAGGGGTAGGGGATCAGCCCCAGCATTTT
few,TRBV14,-,TRBJ1-2,CASSQGTVYGYTF,TGTGCCAGCAGCCAAGGGACAGTCTATGGCTACACCTTC
-,TRBV6-5,-,TRBJ1-5,CASSNSGVRGAQHF,TGTGCCAGCAGTAATTCAGGGGTTCGGGGGGCCCAGCATTTT
-,TRBV28,TRBD1,TRBJ1-2,CASSPRDRYYGYTF,TGTGCCAGCAGCCCCCGGGACAGGTACTATGGCTACACCTTC
once,TRBV9,-,TRBJ2-7,CASSVGRGTYEQYF,TGTGCCAGCAGCGTTGGCAGGGGCACCTACGAGCAGTACTTC
-,TRBV12-3/TRBV12-4,TRBD1,TRBJ1-1,CATRRTGNTEAFF,TGTGCCACCCGAAGGACAGGAAACACTGAAGCTTTCTTT
once,TRBV18,TRBD1,TRBJ2-7,CASSPSGQGYEQYF,TGTGCCAGCTCACCAAGCGGACAGGGCTACGAGCAGTACTTC
-,TRBV19,-,TRBJ1-2,CASSISFYGYTF,TGTGCCAGTAGTATTTCCTTCTATGGCTACACCTTC
-,TRBV10-2,TRBD1,TRBJ2-5,CASSDRAETQYF,TGCGCCAGCTCGGACAGGGCCGAGACCCAGTACTTC
-,TRBV15,TRBD2,TRBJ2-2,CATSSLTSGIPNTGELFF,TGTGCCACCAGCAGTTTGACTAGCGGAATACCGAACACCGGGGAGCTGTTTTTT
once,TRBV28,-,TRBJ2-2,CASSLALRYFGELFF,TGTGCCAGCAGTTTAGCCCTCCGCTATTTCGGGGAGCTGTTTTTT
-,TRBV14,TRBD1,TRBJ2-7,CASSPGQTTYEQYF,TGTGCCAGCAGCCCGGGACAGACTACTTACGAGCAGTACTTC
-,TRBV5-1,-,TRBJ2-2,CASSLAGGKNTGELFF,TGCGCCAGCAGCTTGGCCGGGGGTAAGAACACCGGGGAGCTGTTTTTT
few,TRBV9,-,TRBJ2-1,CASSARTVNEQFF,TGTGCCAGCAGCGCCCGGACAGTCAATGAGCAGTTCTTC
-,TRBV6-4,-,TRBJ2-5,CASTATQETQYF,TGTGCCAGCACTGCAACTCAAGAGACCCAGTACTTC
-,TRBV29-1,-,TRBJ2-7,CSGLADTYEQYF,TGCAGCGGGCTAGCCGATACCTACGAGCAGTACTTC
-,TRBV5-4,-,TRBJ1-1,CASSLDPGGWNTEAFF,TGTGCCAGCAGCCTTGACCCGGGAGGTTGGAACACTGAAGCTTTCTTT
-,TRBV28,TRBD1,TRBJ1-4,CASSFSGGGNEKLFF,TGTGCCAGCAGTTTCTCAGGGGGCGGGAATGAAAAACTGTTTTTT
-,TRBV15,-,TRBJ1-2,CATTERRSDYGYTF,TGTGCCACCACCGAAAGAAGATCGGACTATGGCTACACCTTC
-,TRBV28,TRBD1,TRBJ2-4,CASSFSDREAKNIQYF,TGTGCCAGCAGTTTCTCGGACAGGGAGGCCAAAAACATTCAGTACTTC
-,TRBV5-5,-,TRBJ1-2,CASSLSNTGTYGYTF,TGTGCCAGCAGCTTGTCTAACACAGGGACCTATGGCTACACCTTC
-,TRBV9,-,TRBJ2-1,CASGSGNVYNEQFF,TGTGCCAGCGGGTCGGGGAACGTATACAATGAGCAGTTCTTC
-,TRBV29-1,-,TRBJ1-1,CSVDQEGIHTEAFF,TGCAGCGTTGACCAGGAGGGGATCCACACTGAAGCTTTCTTT
-,TRBV19,TRBD1,TRBJ2-7,CASSTTGQVPYEQYF,TGTGCCAGTAGTACAACGGGACAGGTGCCCTACGAGCAGTACTTC
-,TRBV7-6,TRBD2,TRBJ2-3,CASSSGLAGTDTQYF,TGTGCCAGCAGCTCGGGACTAGCGGGGACAGATACGCAGTATTTT
-,TRBV18,-,TRBJ1-1,CASSPNGTPAGAFF,TGTGCCAGCTCACCAAACGGGACCCCGGCGGGGGCTTTCTTT
-,TRBV6-5,TRBD1,TRBJ1-2,CASRLGQGKGYTF,TGTGCCAGCAGGTTGGGACAGGGAAAAGGCTACACCTTC
-,TRBV2,-,TRBJ2-3,CASRTTDTQYF,TGTGCCAGCAGAACTACAGATACGCAGTATTTT
-,TRBV7-3,-,TRBJ2-1,CASSPDRSYNEQFF,TGTGCCAGCAGCCCCGACAGATCCTACAATGAGCAGTTCTTC
-,TRBV11-3,TRBD1,TRBJ2-1,CASSMGQYNEQFF,TGTGCCAGCAGCATGGGACAGTACAATGAGCAGTTCTTC
once,TRBV21-1,-,TRBJ2-7,CASSKAEGSLPPHEQYF,TGTGCCAGCAGCAAAGCTGAGGGTTCCTTGCCCCCTCACGAGCAGTACTTC